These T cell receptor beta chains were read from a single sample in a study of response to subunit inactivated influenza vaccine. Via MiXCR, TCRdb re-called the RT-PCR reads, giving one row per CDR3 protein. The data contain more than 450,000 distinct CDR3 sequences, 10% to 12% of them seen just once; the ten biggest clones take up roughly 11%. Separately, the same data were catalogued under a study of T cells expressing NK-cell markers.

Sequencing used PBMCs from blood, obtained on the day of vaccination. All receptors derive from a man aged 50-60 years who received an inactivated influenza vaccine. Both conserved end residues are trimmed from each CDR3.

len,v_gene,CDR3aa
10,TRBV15,ATSREIRKQY
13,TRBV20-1,SASPTLYSNQPQH
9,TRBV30,AWSRQHEAF
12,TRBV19,ASSTGTHYNEQF
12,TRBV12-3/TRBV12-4,ASSHRGGLNEQF
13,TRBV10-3,AIHPGQRSGNTIY
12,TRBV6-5,ASSYETGASGAF
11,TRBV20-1,SARDLGGAKQF
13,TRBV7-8,ASSLVRAGRNEQF
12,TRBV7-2,ASSLERRSYEQY
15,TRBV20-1,SARDLLAGGSYNEQF
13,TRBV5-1,ASSLGTDRPTEAF
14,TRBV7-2,ASSLTGQTPSYEQY
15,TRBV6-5,ASSYSQWTSGYNEQF
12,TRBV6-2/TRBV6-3,ASSYLDGQHEAF
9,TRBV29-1,SGIVGYEQY
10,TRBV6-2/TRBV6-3,ASSSVGTTQY
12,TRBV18,ASSPVQGEYGYT
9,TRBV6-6,ASNGNTEAF
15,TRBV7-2,ASSFRGSSGGTGELF
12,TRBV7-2,ASSQTGGSYEQY
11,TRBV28,ASNLWGGDTQY
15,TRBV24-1,ATSDPDPGPSTDTQY
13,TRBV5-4,ASSLYGRAFHEQY
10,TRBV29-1,SGTGPSYEQY
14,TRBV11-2,ASSRRTGLAKNIQY
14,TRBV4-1,ASSWRGGPSYNEQF
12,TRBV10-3,AIQNERGDNEQF
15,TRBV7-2,ASSYNMDGGLGETQY
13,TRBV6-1,ASIRDLHMNTEAF
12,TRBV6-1,ASKLAGVTGELF
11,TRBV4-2,ASSQGVGEKLF
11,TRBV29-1,SVGTGNYNEQF
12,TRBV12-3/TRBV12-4,ASSPGDGHTEAF
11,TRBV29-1,SVGRGEGDTQY
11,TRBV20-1,SARDRGNTEAF
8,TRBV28,ASGYYEQY
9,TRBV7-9,AGLRGEGYT
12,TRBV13,ASSLWAYQETQY
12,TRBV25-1,ASSEGFIYNEQF
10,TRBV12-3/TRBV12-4,ACKGVSYEQY
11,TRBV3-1,ASSQGTGVEQY
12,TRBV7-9,ASSASGTGQPQH
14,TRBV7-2,ASSQLIGTARNEQF
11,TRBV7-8,ASSLLSVGEQF
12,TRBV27,VLGGLMDNSPLH
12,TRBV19,ASRKKGGTDTQY
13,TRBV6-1,AIDEKQGLTDTQY
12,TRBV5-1,ASSSMGGTYEQY
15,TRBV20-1,SARGSGAGFSADTQY
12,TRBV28,ASGPTGSQETQY
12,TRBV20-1,SARDPDGANVLT
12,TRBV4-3,ASSQELGLYGYT